This TCR beta chain was identified in a study of control samples from healthy donors and cancer patients. Produced via immunoSEQ multiplex PCR; TCRdb's table is partial and in-frame only. This table has over 200,000 clones, almost 85% appearing once. This clone was seen a handful of times. The V segment lost 2 bases and the J segment 6 bases; nucleotides outside the gene matches: 9. The germline CDR1 and CDR2 sequences are SGHRS and YFSETQ. The CDR3 contains 18 residues. The receptor's source is a woman aged 60-75 years with lung cancer. This rearrangement joins TRBV5-1 to TRBJ2-4, with 15 bases fitting TRBD2. The specimen was PBMCs. CDR3 DNA sequence: TGCGCCAGCAGCTTATGGACTAGCGGGAGGGCCACGGGAAACATTCAGTACTTC. It specifies CASSLWTSGRATGNIQYF.